This is a list of T cell receptor beta chains from one sample in a study of T cells expressing NK-cell markers. Using the 5' RACE reads, TCRdb records one entry per CDR3 protein without DNA. In total, the table holds about 150,000 distinct CDR3 sequences. Specimen: blood T cells: a sorted CD56 or NKG2C T cell subset, CD4+ or CD8+ T cells, or bulk PBMC T cells (not recorded which). These receptors came from a woman between 45 and 60 years old in good health. Both conserved end residues are part of each CDR3.

CDR3 protein	V gene	J gene
CASSPPVPLLTHEQYF	TRBV25-1	TRBJ2-7
CASSQYTGTLNTEAFF	TRBV4-1	TRBJ1-1
CASLRGFGTEAFF	TRBV10-2	TRBJ1-1
CASDGGRDEQFF	TRBV11-2	TRBJ2-1
CASTPDRGDEQFF	TRBV27	TRBJ2-1
CASSQFQGEDEQYF	TRBV4-1	TRBJ2-7
CASRYRDGQTGELFF	TRBV11-2	TRBJ2-2
CASNGGGRARTGELFF	TRBV19	TRBJ2-2
CASSFNWDRTNYGYTF	TRBV27	TRBJ1-2
CASSYGETGGYTF	TRBV6-5	TRBJ1-2
CASSQDEGFRHF	TRBV3-1	TRBJ2-4
CASSSGTSPSGELFF	TRBV7-3	TRBJ2-2
CASSLVGGGANVLTF	TRBV5-6	TRBJ2-6
CASSPLGQAQETQYF	TRBV7-9	TRBJ2-5
CSARDPGAEQFF	TRBV20-1	TRBJ2-1
CASSLGPSGGTEAFF	TRBV7-8	TRBJ1-1
CASSWGQYNEQFF	TRBV4-1	TRBJ2-1
CASSLTPSSYEQYF	TRBV4-2	TRBJ2-7
CASSRTGDLKPQHF	TRBV6-5	TRBJ1-5
CASSYSGESDNSPLHF	TRBV9	TRBJ1-6
CATSDSPVVRSTDTQYF	TRBV24-1	TRBJ2-3
CSSKGGTSVQGTQYF	TRBV20-1	TRBJ2-3
CARTLDANTGELFF	TRBV7-2	TRBJ2-2
CASSQGDSSYEQYF	TRBV4-1	TRBJ2-7
CASSSGVPGELFF	TRBV5-6	TRBJ2-2
CASHTADGESYEQYF	TRBV2	TRBJ2-7
CSAILTPGREGSLYNEQFF	TRBV20-1	TRBJ2-1
CASSHRGPSEAFF	TRBV4-1	TRBJ1-1
CASSRKGNEQFF	TRBV7-9	TRBJ2-1
CASSVDDLTYEQYF	TRBV9	TRBJ2-7
CASSKGTLYQPQHF	TRBV19	TRBJ1-5
CASSFPSLGELFF	TRBV27	TRBJ2-2
CSANTPWTSGTYEQYF	TRBV20-1	TRBJ2-7
CASSLTAGYNEQFF	TRBV7-9	TRBJ2-1
CASSSTSGFTYEQYF	TRBV7-3	TRBJ2-7
CASSPRDSNQPQHF	TRBV6-5	TRBJ1-5
CASSSGNTDTQYF	TRBV12-3/TRBV12-4	TRBJ2-3
CASSASDSGSSGYTF	TRBV9	TRBJ1-2
CASSPTDNYGYTF	TRBV21-1	TRBJ1-2
CASIGLADTDTQYF	TRBV2	TRBJ2-3
CASRETTGEEGGYTF	TRBV6-5	TRBJ1-2
CASSLTGTPKETQYF	TRBV6-6	TRBJ2-5
CAISESISGQNTEAFF	TRBV10-3	TRBJ1-1
CASSQEWVKDEAFF	TRBV3-1	TRBJ1-1
CASSHGAFEGDTQYF	TRBV18	TRBJ2-3
CASSFYAGGSTDTQYF	TRBV12-3/TRBV12-4	TRBJ2-3
CASSLLARGDDEQFF	TRBV7-9	TRBJ2-1
CASSSGQTLYGYTF	TRBV12-3/TRBV12-4	TRBJ1-2
CSASPFSLSTSRRGSYEQYF	TRBV20-1	TRBJ2-7
CASSVGGHGYTF	TRBV9	TRBJ1-2
CASSPKDRDGELFF	TRBV12-3/TRBV12-4	TRBJ2-2
CASSLWDTTNEKLFF	TRBV5-5	TRBJ1-4
CATPRGEAGSYNEQFF	TRBV2	TRBJ2-1
CASSQRAVDVTNEKLFF	TRBV4-1	TRBJ1-4
CSVSTGSPEAFF	TRBV29-1	TRBJ1-1
CASSRGTGARYYEQYF	TRBV3-1	TRBJ2-7